These T cell receptor beta chains were read from a single sample in a study of early T cells in non-severe SARS-CoV-2 infection. TCRdb itself ran the 5' RACE reads through MiXCR, one entry per CDR3 protein. The data show fewer than 85,000 distinct CDR3 sequences, around 12% seen once. The sequenced sample was whole blood. The receptors were sampled from an adult who was a healthcare worker with PCR-confirmed SARS-CoV-2 infection or an uninfected control (not recorded which). Each CDR3 is given with its conserved first and last residue. The D gene is left open where the match is weak. Size is stated for part of the rows, as once, few or many counts, or as a class when the clone is expanded.

V,size,J,D,DNA,CDR3
TRBV4-1,few,TRBJ2-1,TRBD2,TGCGCCAGCAGCCCTCGCCTAGCGGGAGTCTATGAGCAGTTCTTC,CASSPRLAGVYEQFF
TRBV6-6,few,TRBJ1-1,-,TGTGCCAGCAGTTACGTCATTAGGACTGAAGCTTTCTTT,CASSYVIRTEAFF
TRBV12-3/TRBV12-4,-,TRBJ1-1,-,TGTGCCAGCAGTCCCCCGGCCTATCGATACTTGAACACTGAAGCTTTCTTT,CASSPPAYRYLNTEAFF
TRBV21-1,-,TRBJ2-5,-,TGTGCCAGCAGCGAGGGACTAGCGGGGCCTCAGGAGACCCAGTACTTC,CASSEGLAGPQETQYF
TRBV28,few,TRBJ2-3,-,TGTGCCAGCAGGCGGCGTGGGGGTGGTAGCACAGATACGCAGTATTTT,CASRRRGGGSTDTQYF
TRBV7-3,few,TRBJ2-5,TRBD1,TGTGCCAGCAGCCCGGTCGGGACAGGGTATTACGAGACCCAGTACTTC,CASSPVGTGYYETQYF
TRBV9,many,TRBJ2-7,TRBD2,TGTGCCAGCAGCGTAGGAGCGGGAGCCCCCTACGAGCAGTACTTC,CASSVGAGAPYEQYF
TRBV29-1,-,TRBJ2-1,-,TGCAGCGTTGGTGGACAGTACAATGAGCAGTTCTTC,CSVGGQYNEQFF
TRBV7-3,many,TRBJ2-1,TRBD2,TGTGCCAGCAGCTTAACATTGGCCGCGGGAGGGCGGAGTGAGCAGTTCTTC,CASSLTLAAGGRSEQFF
TRBV6-5,few,TRBJ2-6,-,TGTGCCAGCAGTTACTGGGAGGGGGCTGGGGCCAACGTCCTGACTTTC,CASSYWEGAGANVLTF
TRBV7-2,-,TRBJ2-7,-,TGTGCCAGCAGCTCCCGTTCAGGGCGGGACACCTACGAGCAGTACTTC,CASSSRSGRDTYEQYF
TRBV5-1,-,TRBJ2-7,-,TGCGCCAGCAGCATATGGGACCGGACTTACGAGCAGTACTTC,CASSIWDRTYEQYF
TRBV5-1,many,TRBJ2-3,TRBD2,TGCGCCAGCAGCTCAGGGACTAGCGGGGGTGATACGCAGTATTTT,CASSSGTSGGDTQYF
TRBV7-8,few,TRBJ1-5,-,TGTGCCAGCAGCTTAGCGGGCAGGACAAGCGGTCAGCCCCAGCATTTT,CASSLAGRTSGQPQHF
TRBV11-2,few,TRBJ2-7,TRBD2,TGTGCCAGCAGACGACTAGCGGAGCCCTACGAGCAGTACTTC,CASRRLAEPYEQYF
TRBV5-1,-,TRBJ2-7,-,TGCGCCAGCAGCTTTGTGTCCGGACCAGCCTACGAGCAGTACTTC,CASSFVSGPAYEQYF
TRBV20-1,-,TRBJ2-3,-,TGCAGTGCTTCACAGAACCAAGGGGGGGATACGCAGTATTTT,CSASQNQGGDTQYF
TRBV5-1,many,TRBJ1-1,-,TGCGCCAGCAGCCCTGCCGGGGGAGGGGCAACTGAAGCTTTCTTT,CASSPAGGGATEAFF
TRBV5-1,few,TRBJ1-5,-,TGCGCCAGCAGCCCCGGGGTGGGGGAACGACAGCCCCAGCATTTT,CASSPGVGERQPQHF
TRBV7-2,-,TRBJ1-1,-,TGTGCCAGCAGCTTAGAGCCAGTGAACACTGAAGCTTTCTTT,CASSLEPVNTEAFF
TRBV4-1,many,TRBJ2-3,TRBD1,TGCGCCAGCAGCCAACCACCGGGACAGGGTGTTCGACAGGAAGATACGCAGTATTTT,CASSQPPGQGVRQEDTQYF
TRBV2,many,TRBJ1-4,-,TGTGCCACCTCGGGGGCGGCTAATGAAAAACTGTTTTTT,CATSGAANEKLFF
TRBV20-1,-,TRBJ1-1,-,TGCAGTGCTTTCGACAGATTGAACACTGAAGCTTTCTTT,CSAFDRLNTEAFF
TRBV28,-,TRBJ1-5,-,TGTGCCAGCAGGGGCAGGGCATATAGCAATCAGCCCCAGCATTTT,CASRGRAYSNQPQHF
TRBV7-2,few,TRBJ1-1,-,TGTGCCAGCAGCTTAGATCGGCATTGGGCTGAAGCTTTCTTT,CASSLDRHWAEAFF
TRBV29-1,-,TRBJ2-7,-,TGCAGCGTGACGCGGAACAACTACGAGCAGTACTTC,CSVTRNNYEQYF
TRBV6-1,-,TRBJ2-5,-,TGTGCCAGCAGCCAGGGCTCTGCTGGGGAGACCCAGTACTTC,CASSQGSAGETQYF
TRBV21-1,-,TRBJ2-1,-,TGTGCCAGCAGCACCCTGAGGCCGGGACTAGCGAGAGTGATCAATGAGCAGTTCTTC,CASSTLRPGLARVINEQFF
TRBV6-5,few,TRBJ1-1,TRBD1,TGTGCCAGCAGTAAACCGGGACAGGGGAAAACTGAAGCTTTCTTT,CASSKPGQGKTEAFF
TRBV13,many,TRBJ2-3,-,TGTGCCAGCAGCCGCTTCCTGAGGGGGGGCACAGATACGCAGTATTTT,CASSRFLRGGTDTQYF
TRBV20-1,many,TRBJ1-5,-,TGCAGTGCTACAAACAGGGAGGGCAGCAATCAGCCCCAGCATTTT,CSATNREGSNQPQHF
TRBV19,-,TRBJ2-3,-,TGTGTCAGTAGGGGTTTCGCAATTTCTAGCACAGATACGCAGTATTTT,CVSRGFAISSTDTQYF
TRBV10-1,-,TRBJ2-2,-,TGCGCCAGCAGTGAGGCGCTAGTCAACGGGGAGCTGTTTTTT,CASSEALVNGELFF
TRBV10-1,few,TRBJ2-3,TRBD1,TGCGCCAGCGCGTCCGACAGGGTCTCCACGCAGTATTTT,CASASDRVSTQYF
TRBV18,many,TRBJ2-5,-,TGTGCCAGCTCGCTAGCGATTACAGGGTTAGAAGTGACCCAGTACTTC,CASSLAITGLEVTQYF
TRBV10-3,-,TRBJ2-7,-,TGTGCCATCAGTGAGTCAGGCTACGAGCAGTACTTC,CAISESGYEQYF
TRBV20-1,many,TRBJ1-1,-,TGCAGTGCTAGAGAGCGCTTCCTGGGCACTGAAGCTTTCTTT,CSARERFLGTEAFF
TRBV5-1,-,TRBJ2-7,-,TGCGCCAGCAGCTTCCAGCGAGGACCTAACGAGCAGTACTTC,CASSFQRGPNEQYF
TRBV13,few,TRBJ1-1,-,TGTGCCAGCAGCTTAGGAGATCTTTACACTGAAGCTTTCTTT,CASSLGDLYTEAFF
TRBV6-5,many,TRBJ2-5,TRBD1,TGTGCCAGCAGTTACTCGACAGGGTCAGAGACCCAGTACTTC,CASSYSTGSETQYF
TRBV4-1,-,TRBJ1-5,-,TGCGCCAGCAGCCAAGGATGGGGCGACAATCAGCCCCAGCATTTT,CASSQGWGDNQPQHF
TRBV29-1,many,TRBJ2-3,TRBD2,TGCAGCGTTGATGCTAGCGGGGCAGATACGCAGTATTTT,CSVDASGADTQYF
TRBV5-1,-,TRBJ2-2,-,TGCGCCAGCAGCTTCGGCCAGACGAACACCGGGGAGCTGTTTTTT,CASSFGQTNTGELFF
TRBV6-1,-,TRBJ1-1,-,TGTGCCAGCAGGAGCTTTATGAACACTGAAGCTTTCTTT,CASRSFMNTEAFF
TRBV11-2,many,TRBJ2-7,-,TGTGCCAGCAGCTTAGGTTTTAGCTCCTACGAGCAGTACTTC,CASSLGFSSYEQYF
TRBV29-1,-,TRBJ2-1,-,TGCAGCGTTGAAGGAGGCCGCGGAGGGAATGAGCAGTTCTTC,CSVEGGRGGNEQFF
TRBV7-6,few,TRBJ2-3,-,TGTGCCAGCAGCTTAGCGGCCCTAGCTTCGAGCACAGATACGCAGTATTTT,CASSLAALASSTDTQYF
TRBV7-8,few,TRBJ2-2,TRBD2,TGTGCCAGCAGGGATGGACTAGCGAGGGATGGCGGGGAGCTGTTTTTT,CASRDGLARDGGELFF
TRBV5-6,-,TRBJ2-1,TRBD2,TGTACCAGCAGCTCACTAGCGGGAGGGCTGAATGAGCAGTTCTTC,CTSSSLAGGLNEQFF